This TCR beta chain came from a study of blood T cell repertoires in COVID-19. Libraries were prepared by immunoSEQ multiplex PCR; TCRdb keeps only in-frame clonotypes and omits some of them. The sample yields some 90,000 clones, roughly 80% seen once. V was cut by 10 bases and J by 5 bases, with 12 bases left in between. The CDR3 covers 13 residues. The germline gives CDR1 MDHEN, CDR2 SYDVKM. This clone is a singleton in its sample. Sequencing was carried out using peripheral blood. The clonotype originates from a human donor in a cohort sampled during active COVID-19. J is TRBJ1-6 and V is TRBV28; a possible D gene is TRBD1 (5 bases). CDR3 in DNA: TGTGCCACTAGGACGGACAATAATTCACCCCTCCACTTT. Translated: CATRTDNNSPLHF. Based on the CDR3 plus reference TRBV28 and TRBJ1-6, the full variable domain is DVKVTQSSRYLVKRTGEKVFLECVQDMDHENMFWYRQDPGLGLRLIYFSYDVKMKEKGDIPEGYSVSREKKERFSLILESASTNQTSMYLCATRTDNNSPLHFGNGTRLTVT.